This is a list of T cell receptor beta chains from one sample in a study of T cell changes during pregnancy in multiple sclerosis. The assay was immunoSEQ multiplex PCR, and TCRdb's table has in-frame clones only and misses some. The data show roughly 80,000 clones, around 92% seen once. The sample was peripheral blood, taken before pregnancy. These receptors came from a female donor with multiple sclerosis, enrolled in a pregnancy study. Each CDR3 is given with its conserved first and last residue. D genes are given only for firm matches. Clone size is not always given. Where it is, it says once, few, many or a class for expanded clones.

v_call: TRBV7-9
j_call: TRBJ2-1
d_call: NA
clone_size: NA
cdr3_aa: CASSLNRVLHLNEQFF
cdr3_nt: TGTGCCAGCAGCTTAAACAGGGTTTTGCATTTGAATGAGCAGTTCTTC

v_call: TRBV9
j_call: TRBJ2-3
d_call: NA
clone_size: NA
cdr3_aa: CASSSTGDSDTQYF
cdr3_nt: TGTGCCAGCAGCTCCACGGGGGATTCAGATACGCAGTATTTT

v_call: TRBV6-1
j_call: TRBJ1-2
d_call: NA
clone_size: NA
cdr3_aa: CASSEGRQSYTF
cdr3_nt: TGTGCCAGCAGTGAAGGGAGACAGAGTTACACCTTC

v_call: TRBV15
j_call: TRBJ2-4
d_call: NA
clone_size: NA
cdr3_aa: CATSRDSQNIQYF
cdr3_nt: TGTGCCACCAGCAGGGACAGTCAAAACATTCAGTACTTC

v_call: TRBV30
j_call: TRBJ1-1
d_call: NA
clone_size: NA
cdr3_aa: CAWIFGAEAFF
cdr3_nt: TGTGCCTGGATCTTCGGAGCTGAAGCTTTCTTT

v_call: TRBV5-1
j_call: TRBJ1-4
d_call: NA
clone_size: NA
cdr3_aa: CASSLNTGTNEKLFF
cdr3_nt: TGCGCCAGCAGCTTGAATACGGGAACTAATGAAAAACTGTTTTTT

v_call: TRBV7-6
j_call: TRBJ2-5
d_call: TRBD2
clone_size: NA
cdr3_aa: CASSLHWGGETQYF
cdr3_nt: TGTGCCAGCAGCTTACATTGGGGGGGGGAGACCCAGTACTTC

v_call: TRBV19
j_call: TRBJ1-2
d_call: NA
clone_size: NA
cdr3_aa: CASTATPSNYGYTF
cdr3_nt: TGTGCCAGTACCGCGACACCGTCTAACTATGGCTACACCTTC

v_call: TRBV16
j_call: TRBJ1-1
d_call: TRBD1
clone_size: once
cdr3_aa: CASSQFGRTGGTEAFF
cdr3_nt: TGTGCCAGCAGCCAATTCGGGCGGACAGGGGGCACTGAAGCTTTCTTT

v_call: TRBV6-4
j_call: TRBJ2-5
d_call: TRBD2
clone_size: few
cdr3_aa: CASSETGTSGQETQYF
cdr3_nt: TGTGCCAGCAGTGAAACGGGGACTAGCGGCCAAGAGACCCAGTACTTC

v_call: TRBV27
j_call: TRBJ1-2
d_call: TRBD1
clone_size: NA
cdr3_aa: CASSPWEGQGSGRPSYTF
cdr3_nt: TGTGCCAGCAGTCCCTGGGAGGGACAGGGCTCAGGGAGACCCAGCTACACCTTC

v_call: TRBV19
j_call: TRBJ2-3
d_call: TRBD2
clone_size: NA
cdr3_aa: CASSIPSSGTSTRDTQYF
cdr3_nt: TGTGCCAGTAGTATACCTTCTTCCGGGACTAGCACTCGGGATACGCAGTATTTT

v_call: TRBV27
j_call: TRBJ2-7
d_call: TRBD1
clone_size: NA
cdr3_aa: CASGGTGGLSYEQYF
cdr3_nt: TGTGCCAGCGGCGGGACAGGGGGCCTCTCCTACGAGCAGTACTTC

v_call: TRBV28
j_call: TRBJ2-1
d_call: NA
clone_size: NA
cdr3_aa: CASTDRLPNEQFF
cdr3_nt: TGTGCCAGCACCGATAGACTACCCAATGAGCAGTTCTTC

v_call: TRBV2
j_call: TRBJ2-7
d_call: TRBD1
clone_size: NA
cdr3_aa: CASSGGQGLSGISYEQYF
cdr3_nt: TGTGCCAGCAGTGGGGGACAGGGGCTCTCTGGGATCTCCTACGAGCAGTACTTC

v_call: TRBV27
j_call: TRBJ2-5
d_call: NA
clone_size: NA
cdr3_aa: CASSSPGQYQETQYF
cdr3_nt: TGTGCCAGCAGCAGCCCAGGACAGTACCAAGAGACCCAGTACTTC

v_call: TRBV5-1
j_call: TRBJ2-7
d_call: NA
clone_size: NA
cdr3_aa: CASSPWSAYEQYF
cdr3_nt: TGCGCCAGCAGCCCCTGGAGTGCCTACGAGCAGTACTTC

v_call: TRBV5-4
j_call: TRBJ2-7
d_call: NA
clone_size: NA
cdr3_aa: CASSPGAQLGDEQYF
cdr3_nt: TGTGCCAGCAGCCCTGGGGCGCAGCTTGGGGACGAGCAGTACTTC

v_call: TRBV27
j_call: TRBJ2-3
d_call: TRBD2
clone_size: NA
cdr3_aa: CASSPPPGGSTDTQYF
cdr3_nt: TGTGCCAGCAGTCCGCCTCCGGGAGGGAGCACAGATACGCAGTATTTT

v_call: TRBV9
j_call: TRBJ2-7
d_call: TRBD1
clone_size: NA
cdr3_aa: CASSATDRGNEQYF
cdr3_nt: TGTGCCAGCAGCGCCACGGACAGGGGAAACGAGCAGTACTTC

v_call: TRBV4-1
j_call: TRBJ2-4
d_call: NA
clone_size: NA
cdr3_aa: CASSQADRLAKNIQYF
cdr3_nt: TGCGCCAGCAGCCAGGCGGATAGATTAGCCAAAAACATTCAGTACTTC

v_call: TRBV21-1
j_call: TRBJ2-7
d_call: NA
clone_size: once
cdr3_aa: CASSKERLVGLGEQYF
cdr3_nt: TGTGCCAGCAGCAAGGAAAGACTAGTAGGGCTTGGAGAGCAGTACTTC

v_call: TRBV29-1
j_call: TRBJ2-2
d_call: TRBD2
clone_size: NA
cdr3_aa: CSVVEYGRTLTGELFF
cdr3_nt: TGCAGCGTTGTTGAATACGGGAGGACCCTGACCGGGGAGCTGTTTTTT

v_call: TRBV6-1
j_call: TRBJ2-7
d_call: TRBD1
clone_size: NA
cdr3_aa: CASPEPGGYEQYF
cdr3_nt: TGTGCCAGCCCCGAGCCAGGGGGCTACGAGCAGTACTTC

v_call: TRBV5-6
j_call: TRBJ1-2
d_call: NA
clone_size: NA
cdr3_aa: CASSPGVGGYYGYTF
cdr3_nt: TGTGCCAGCAGCCCCGGTGTGGGAGGCTACTATGGCTACACCTTC

v_call: TRBV5-1
j_call: TRBJ2-1
d_call: TRBD2
clone_size: NA
cdr3_aa: CASSLRSSGRGDEQFF
cdr3_nt: TGCGCCAGCAGCCTCCGTTCTAGCGGGAGGGGGGATGAGCAGTTCTTC

v_call: TRBV7-2
j_call: TRBJ2-3
d_call: TRBD1
clone_size: NA
cdr3_aa: CASSPGQGTDTQYF
cdr3_nt: TGTGCCAGCAGCCCGGGACAGGGCACAGATACGCAGTATTTT

v_call: TRBV9
j_call: TRBJ2-5
d_call: TRBD2
clone_size: NA
cdr3_aa: CASGTSGRSETQYF
cdr3_nt: TGTGCCAGTGGGACTAGCGGGAGATCAGAGACCCAGTACTTC

v_call: TRBV19
j_call: TRBJ2-3
d_call: TRBD2
clone_size: NA
cdr3_aa: CASSGGALETDTQYF
cdr3_nt: TGTGCCAGTAGCGGGGGGGCGTTGGAGACAGATACGCAGTATTTT

v_call: TRBV4-1
j_call: TRBJ1-3
d_call: TRBD1
clone_size: once
cdr3_aa: CASSQESTGEVNTIYF
cdr3_nt: TGCGCCAGCAGCCAAGAGAGTACAGGGGAGGTAAACACCATATATTTT

v_call: TRBV7-2
j_call: TRBJ1-4
d_call: NA
clone_size: few
cdr3_aa: CASSLSRSPNEKLFF
cdr3_nt: TGTGCCAGCAGCTTAAGCAGGTCCCCTAATGAAAAACTGTTTTTT

v_call: TRBV2
j_call: TRBJ2-7
d_call: NA
clone_size: NA
cdr3_aa: CASREATYEQYF
cdr3_nt: TGTGCCAGCAGGGAAGCTACCTACGAGCAGTACTTC

v_call: TRBV7-8
j_call: TRBJ1-1
d_call: TRBD1
clone_size: NA
cdr3_aa: CASSSGGTGGRAFF
cdr3_nt: TGTGCCAGCAGCTCAGGTGGGACAGGGGGCAGAGCTTTCTTT

v_call: TRBV5-6
j_call: TRBJ1-2
d_call: TRBD1
clone_size: NA
cdr3_aa: CASSLAPTGGGYGYTF
cdr3_nt: TGTGCCAGCAGCTTGGCCCCTACAGGGGGAGGCTATGGCTACACCTTC